Given below is one T cell receptor beta chain in context. Its antigen is unknown. A single record per CDR3 protein comes from TCRdb applying MiXCR to the RACE reads. The sample consists of around 34,000 distinct CDR3 sequences, 6% to 7% of them appearing once. V was clipped by 8 bases and J by 1 base; unmatched bases: 9. Germline CDR1 is DFQATT and CDR2 is SNEGSKA (reference sequence). The CDR3 sequence is 14 residues long. The data derive from a study of human T cells and chemical hapten exposure. Turning to the study itself: Weekly scalp doses of diphenylcyclopropenone were given to patients during the roughly 26-week study. Findings and caveats of the study: Sensitizing to DPC left TCRs with a frequency above 1 in 1000 unaltered. In the PT1 data, expanded TCR counts showed a positive correlation with patch test score.

Time point of the sample: patch test 1, 2 weeks after DPC sensitization. Described treatment: therapeutic diphenylcyclopropenone sensitization with weekly scalp DPC. Unfractionated whole blood was the source from which total RNA was extracted. The sequencing used whole blood, collected in connection with sensitization to the hapten diphenylcyclopropenone (DPC). The chain couples TRBV20-1 to TRBJ2-3, with TRBD2 matching 7 bases. This TCR was sampled from a woman aged 25 to 45 with alopecia areata. Some clones in this sample may be carry-over from other donors' samples. This CDR3 reads CSTHLGGGTDTQYF. The CDR3 DNA reads as TGCAGTACACATCTGGGGGGGGGCACAGATACGCAGTATTTT.